This record looks at one T cell receptor beta chain sequence and its context. Germline CDR1 and CDR2: LGHNA and YNFKEQ. Trimming pared 0 bases from V and 1 base from J, leaving 13 bases between. The CDR3 is 16 residues long. Method: immunoSEQ multiplex PCR; TCRdb's copy keeps in-frame clones and lacks some. The sample holds approximately 74,000 clones, under 95% seen once. The record originates from a study of OX40 agonist ivuxolimab in advanced cancers. The sequenced sample was CD4+ or CD8+ T cells sorted from blood, obtained in a trial of the OX40 agonist ivuxolimab. The receptor's source is an adult with an advanced solid tumor such as melanoma, head and neck, liver or kidney cancer. The rearrangement uses TRBV4-2 and TRBJ2-7, with D unclear. The CDR3 DNA is TGTGCCAGCAGCCAAGAGGGAAGGGTGGGTTCCTACGAGCAGTACTTC. Translated: CASSQEGRVGSYEQYF.